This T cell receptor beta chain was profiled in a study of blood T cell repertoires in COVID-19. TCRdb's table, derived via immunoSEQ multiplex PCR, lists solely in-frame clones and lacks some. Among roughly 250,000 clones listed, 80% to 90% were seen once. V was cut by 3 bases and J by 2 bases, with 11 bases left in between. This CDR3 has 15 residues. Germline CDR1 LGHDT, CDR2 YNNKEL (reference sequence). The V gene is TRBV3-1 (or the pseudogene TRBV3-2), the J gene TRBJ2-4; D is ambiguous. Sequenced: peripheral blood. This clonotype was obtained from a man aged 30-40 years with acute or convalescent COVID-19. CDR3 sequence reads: CASSHPGGPKNIQYF. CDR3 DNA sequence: TGTGCCAGCAGCCATCCCGGCGGCCCCAAAAACATTCAGTACTTC.